One sample yielded the 31 T cell receptor beta chains listed below, sequenced in a study of shared clonotypes between healthy human individuals. Some clones are missing from TCRdb's copy, which holds only in-frame ones; the method was immunoSEQ multiplex PCR. The sample carries about 2.4 million clones, just over 90% recorded once. The material sequenced was naive CD4+ T cells sorted from blood. The sample's subset: CD45RA+ positively selected. The receptors were sampled from a man aged 18 to 29 in good health.

The rearrangement joins TRBV4-1 to TRBJ1-1; D is unclear. In germline, CDR1 is MGHRA, CDR2 YSYEKL. The CDR3 has 14 amino acids. V lost 0 bases to trimming and J lost 7 bases, with 12 bases between them. In DNA form, the CDR3 reads TGCGCCAGCAGCCAAGATCGAGGGATGGTTGAAGCTTTCTTT. Translating gives CASSQDRGMVEAFF.

The chain has TRBV6-5 and TRBJ2-7; 12 bases fit TRBD1. V shed 6 bases, J shed 4 bases, and the junction held 4 bases outside the gene matches. Germline V lookup: CDR1 MNHEY, CDR2 SVGAGI. This CDR3 comprises 14 residues. CDR3 in amino acids: CASRPGQGAYEQYF. Here the CDR3 DNA reads TGTGCCAGCAGACCGGGACAGGGGGCTTACGAGCAGTACTTC.

In this sample, this clone turned up once. The gene calls are TRBV28 and TRBJ2-7, with D possibly being TRBD2 (5 bases). The CDR3 runs 13 residues. The ends were cut back, 8 bases at V and 0 bases at J, with 11 bases in the middle. Germline V gene sequence: CDR1 MDHEN, CDR2 SYDVKM. CDR3 bases: TGTGCCAGCTGGACTGGGAGCTCCTACGAGCAGTACTTC. Amino acids: CASWTGSSYEQYF.

The V and J genes are TRBV25-1 and TRBJ2-1; D remains ambiguous. The germline gives CDR1 MGHDK, CDR2 SYGVNS. This CDR3 region has 14 residues. V gave up 5 bases and J gave up 9 bases, with 17 bases separating them. This CDR3 reads CASSPLGPTGEQFF. The CDR3 DNA sequence: TGTGCCAGCAGTCCCCTTGGCCCAACTGGTGAGCAGTTCTTC.

Concerning this clone itself: The same CDR3 arises from other DNA sequences in this sample as well. This rearrangement joins TRBV9 to TRBJ2-3; 7 bases fit TRBD1. There are 14 residues in the CDR3. Germline CDR1 reads SGDLS; CDR2 reads YYNGEE. The V and J ends lost 2 bases and 1 base, in that order; junction bases with no gene match: 1. The CDR3 nucleotides read TGTGCCAGCAGCGTTGGACAGGGCACAGATACGCAGTATTTT. It is translated as CASSVGQGTDTQYF.

This chain uses TRBV6-1 with TRBJ1-5; D not resolved. From germline, CDR1 is MNHNS and CDR2 SASEGT. Trimming pared 1 base from V and 2 bases from J, leaving 15 bases between. The CDR3 has 17 residues. The CDR3 sequence is CASSEGVTGIGNQPQHF. The CDR3 bases are TGTGCCAGCAGTGAAGGAGTCACGGGAATAGGCAATCAGCCCCAGCATTTT.

This clone occurred a few times. CDR3 coding DNA: TGTGCCAGCAGGGGCTTGGAGAGGACCTACACCTTC. It translates to CASRGLERTYTF. This sequence joins TRBV2 and TRBJ1-2; D ambiguous. Trimming removed 6 bases from V and 10 bases from J, with 15 bases in between. The CDR3 is 12 amino acids. Germline V gene lookup returns CDR1 SNHLY and CDR2 FYNNEI.

The chain couples TRBV6-5 to TRBJ2-3; possibly TRBD1 for D (5 bases). The CDR3 totals 15 residues. Trimming stripped 5 bases from V and 0 bases from J, with 12 bases between. Germline-derived CDR1 and CDR2 are MNHEY and SVGAGI. CDR3 in amino acids: CASSQGVSSTDTQYF. For the CDR3, the DNA is TGTGCCAGCAGTCAGGGTGTTTCAAGCACAGATACGCAGTATTTT.

This clone has more than one count but fewer than ten. V usage is TRBV4-1 and J usage is TRBJ1-3; TRBD1 might be the D (5 bases). Trimming pared 0 bases from V and 4 bases from J, leaving 10 bases between. The CDR3 totals 15 residues. Per germline, CDR1 MGHRA and CDR2 YSYEKL. CDR3 in DNA: TGCGCCAGCAGCCAAGATGACAGCCCCGGAAACACCATATATTTT. This translates into CASSQDDSPGNTIYF.

The rearrangement uses TRBV23-1 and TRBJ1-4, with 7 bases that match TRBD1. TRBV23-1 is treated as an ORF (open reading frame) with a function not yet certain. The CDR3 sequence is 13 residues long. Trimming removed 9 bases from V and 9 bases from J; junction bases left unmatched: 10. In nucleotides, the CDR3 is TGCGCCAGAGGGGGGACAGTGCCCAAAAAACTGTTTTTT. Its translation: CARGGTVPKKLFF.

In the case of this clone: Additional DNA sequences in this sample encode the identical CDR3. CDR3 in DNA: TGCGCCAGCAGCTCCACTAGCGGGGAAGAGACCCAGTACTTC. Amino acid sequence: CASSSTSGEETQYF. The V call is TRBV5-1, the J call TRBJ2-5; TRBD2 matches 10 bases. V was clipped by 3 bases and J by 3 bases; unmatched bases: 2. Per the germline V gene, CDR1 is SGHRS and CDR2 is YFSETQ. The CDR3 sequence is 14 residues long.

The rearrangement uses TRBV5-4 and TRBJ1-4; TRBD1 might be the D (6 bases). With 1 base removed from V and 7 bases from J, the gap between germline ends came to 17 bases. The CDR3 covers 16 residues. The germline gives CDR1 SGHNT, CDR2 YYREEE (reference sequence). Written as DNA, the CDR3 is TGTGCCAGCAGCTTGAAACAGGGAATAGGGCGTGAAAAACTGTTTTTT. It translates to CASSLKQGIGREKLFF.

The V gene is TRBV7-2, the J gene TRBJ2-7, with 7 nucleotides matching TRBD2. J was trimmed by 3 bases and V by 5 bases; bases with no gene match: 10. The CDR3 length is 15 residues. In germline, CDR1 is SGHTA, CDR2 FQGNSA. For the CDR3, the DNA is TGTGCCAGCAGCCCTAACGGACTAGGCGTCTACGAGCAGTACTTC. Encoded protein: CASSPNGLGVYEQYF.

As DNA, the CDR3 is TGCAGCGTTGGAGGCCAGGGGGCGCTTAGGAGATCAGATGGCTACACCTTC. Protein: CSVGGQGALRRSDGYTF. V usage is TRBV29-1 and J usage is TRBJ1-2; TRBD1 matches 8 bases. Germline V gene sequence: CDR1 SQVTM, CDR2 ANQGSEA. V lost 4 bases and J lost 6; bases outside the gene matches: 19. This CDR3 is 17 amino acids long.

The chain combines TRBV6-1 with TRBJ2-5; D perhaps matches TRBD1 (6 bases). Germline V CDR1 and CDR2: MNHNS, SASEGT. The CDR3 sequence is 14 residues long. V was cut by 3 bases and J by 5 bases, with 13 bases left in between. As DNA, the CDR3 is TGTGCCAGCAGTGACGCCAGGGGACCCGAGACCCAGTACTTC. As protein: CASSDARGPETQYF.

In regard to this clone: Other nucleotide sequences in the sample specify the same CDR3. The chain employs TRBV30 and TRBJ2-7; D uncertain. V lost 0 bases to trimming and J lost 5 bases, with 5 bases between them. Germline V gene sequence: CDR1 GTSNPN, CDR2 SVGIG (reference sequence). The CDR3 length is 11 residues. The CDR3 sequence is CAWSVRDEQYF. The CDR3 nucleotides read TGTGCCTGGAGTGTACGTGACGAGCAGTACTTC. The full variable domain, rest sourced from reference TRBV30 and TRBJ2-7, is SQTIHQWPATLVQPVGSPLSLECTVEGTSNPNLYWYRQAAGRGLQLLFYSVGIGQISSEVPQNLSASRPQDRQFILSSKKLLLSDSGFYLCAWSVRDEQYFGPGTRLTVT.

V usage is TRBV2 and J usage is TRBJ1-1; no clear D gene. V lost 7 bases and J 5 bases, leaving 11 bases between the germline ends. CDR3 size: 12 residues. Germline assignment: CDR1 SNHLY and CDR2 FYNNEI. The CDR3 DNA is TGTGCCAGCACGGAATTCGGTACTGAAGCTTTCTTT. It codes for CASTEFGTEAFF. The full variable domain, rest sourced from reference TRBV2 and TRBJ1-1, is EPEVTQTPSHQVTQMGQEVILRCVPISNHLYFYWYRQILGQKVEFLVSFYNNEISEKSEIFDDQFSVERPDGSNFTLKIRSTKLEDSAMYFCASTEFGTEAFFGQGTRLTVV.

The chain has TRBV6-5 and TRBJ2-7, with 8 bases aligning to TRBD1. The germline V gene has CDR1 MNHEY and CDR2 SVGAGI. Unmatched junction bases numbered 10, after V lost 2 bases and J lost 7 bases. The CDR3 has 15 amino acids. CDR3 sequence reads: CASSYGQGLLPEQYF. The CDR3 nucleotides read TGTGCCAGCAGTTACGGACAGGGCCTCCTCCCGGAGCAGTACTTC.

The CDR3, as DNA: TGCGCCAGCAGCTTGGCTCGGACAGGGAGTGAAAAACTGTTTTTT. Amino acids: CASSLARTGSEKLFF. The chain recombines TRBV5-1 with TRBJ1-4, with TRBD1 identical over 8 bases. This CDR3 contains 15 residues. Per germline, CDR1 SGHRS and CDR2 YFSETQ. The J segment lost 7 bases and the V segment lost 0 bases, leaving 5 bases of the junction unmatched.

This chain uses TRBV4-2 with TRBJ2-1, with 13 positions matching TRBD2. This CDR3 comprises 16 residues. Germline CDR1 is LGHNA and CDR2 is YNFKEQ. Trimming took 0 bases from V and 8 from J; bases not matched to a gene: 4. CDR3 residues: CASSQELAGGSDEQFF. CDR3 bases: TGTGCCAGCAGCCAAGAACTAGCGGGAGGGTCTGATGAGCAGTTCTTC.

This chain connects TRBV5-1 to TRBJ1-1; D uncertain. In germline, CDR1 is SGHRS, CDR2 YFSETQ. Trimming took 4 bases from V and 2 from J, leaving 12 bases between them. The CDR3 runs to 14 residues. The CDR3 DNA sequence: TGCGCCAGCAGCCACGACCAACTCAACACTGAAGCTTTCTTT. It codes for CASSHDQLNTEAFF.

J is TRBJ1-5 and V is TRBV5-1, with D unresolved. The CDR3 sequence is 15 residues long. The germline gives CDR1 SGHRS, CDR2 YFSETQ. V was cut by 4 bases and J by 2 bases, with 13 bases left in between. Written as DNA, the CDR3 is TGCGCCAGCAGCCCAGACACCTTGGGCAATCAGCCCCAGCATTTT. Amino acid sequence: CASSPDTLGNQPQHF.

To note about this clone: This specimen includes other DNA sequences encoding the same CDR3. The genes are TRBV4-1 and TRBJ2-1, with TRBD2 matching over 7 bases. CDR1 is MGHRA and CDR2 is YSYEKL in the germline V gene. The CDR3 runs to 15 residues. V shed 1 base, J shed 0 bases, and the junction held 0 bases outside the gene matches. The CDR3 spells CASSQGLASYNEQFF. DNA of the CDR3: TGCGCCAGCAGCCAAGGACTAGCCTCCTACAATGAGCAGTTCTTC.

This clone was seen a few times. Distinct nucleotide sequences in the sample also encode this CDR3. The rearrangement links TRBV19 to TRBJ1-5, with unresolved D. CDR1 is LNHDA and CDR2 is SQIVND in the germline V gene (reference sequence). Trimming removed 1 base from V and 2 bases from J, with 0 bases in between. The CDR3 contains 12 residues. CDR3: CASSIGNQPQHF. CDR3 bases: TGTGCCAGTAGTATAGGCAATCAGCCCCAGCATTTT.

In the case of this clone: Within the sample, other DNA sequences also encode this same CDR3. The chain has TRBV9 and TRBJ1-5; tentative D call: TRBD1 (6 bases). V lost 4 bases and J 0 bases, leaving 11 bases between the germline ends. The CDR3 has 15 residues. In germline, CDR1 is SGDLS, CDR2 YYNGEE. Here the CDR3 DNA reads TGTGCCAGCAGCCCCACAGGGAATAGCAATCAGCCCCAGCATTTT. This gives the protein CASSPTGNSNQPQHF.

This CDR3 reads CATQGGETQYF. The CDR3 DNA sequence: TGTGCCACCCAGGGTGGGGAGACCCAGTACTTC. The chain couples TRBV10-3 to TRBJ2-5; possibly TRBD1 for D (5 bases). Germline V gives CDR1 ENHRY, CDR2 SYGVKD. This CDR3 spans 11 amino acids. V lost 10 bases and J lost 5, with 11 bases in between.

This clone turned up a few times. This rearrangement joins TRBV2 to TRBJ1-5; unclear D gene. V lost 4 bases and J 11 bases, leaving 12 bases between the germline ends. CDR1 and CDR2 (germline): SNHLY, FYNNEI. This CDR3 is 12 amino acids long. The CDR3 nucleotides read TGTGCCAGCAGTGCGGGTTCCTGGGCCCAGCATTTT. It specifies CASSAGSWAQHF. Looking up the rest from reference TRBV2 and TRBJ1-5 gives the full variable domain: EPEVTQTPSHQVTQMGQEVILRCVPISNHLYFYWYRQILGQKVEFLVSFYNNEISEKSEIFDDQFSVERPDGSNFTLKIRSTKLEDSAMYFCASSAGSWAQHFGDGTRLSIL.

The chain has TRBV21-1 and TRBJ2-5. TRBV21-1 is deemed a pseudogene. The CDR3 is made up of 16 amino acids. CDR3 nucleotides: TGTGCCAGTTTCAAGTCTGTCCGGAACCTCCAAGAGACCCAGTACTTC. This codes for CASFKSVRNLQETQYF.

The chain recombines TRBV5-6 with TRBJ2-5, with a tentative D call TRBD1 (6 bases). There are 14 residues in the CDR3. Trimming removed 4 bases at V and 4 bases at J, with 14 bases between. CDR1 and CDR2 (germline): SGHDT, YYEEEE. CDR3 in amino acids: CASSPNRVGETQYF. The CDR3 DNA reads TGTGCCAGCAGCCCAAACAGGGTTGGAGAGACCCAGTACTTC.

This chain links TRBV6-1 with TRBJ2-7; 10 bases match TRBD1. Germline V gene sequence: CDR1 MNHNS, CDR2 SASEGT. The V and J ends lost 7 bases and 2 bases, in that order; junction bases with no gene match: 5. This CDR3 is built from 14 residues. The CDR3 DNA is TGTGCCAGCAATCCGGGACAGGGGCCCTACGAGCAGTACTTC. Translation: CASNPGQGPYEQYF.

The chain links TRBV2 to TRBJ2-2; TRBD2 matches 10 bases. The length of the CDR3 is 16 residues. The V and J ends lost 5 bases and 0 bases, in that order; junction bases with no gene match: 3. In germline, CDR1 is SNHLY, CDR2 FYNNEI. In nucleotides, the CDR3 is TGTGCCAGCAGTAAACTAGCGGGGACGAACACCGGGGAGCTGTTTTTT. It is translated as CASSKLAGTNTGELFF.